Listed below are T cell receptor beta chains from one sample, sequenced in a study of shared clonotypes between healthy human individuals. TCRdb's copy holds only in-frame clones and misses some; the assay was immunoSEQ multiplex PCR. The sample contains about 480,000 clones, roughly 79% of which appear only once. Sample: PBMCs. All receptors come from a woman in her 40s in good health. Some clones in this sample may be carry-over from other donors' samples. Each CDR3 is given with its conserved first and last residue. A D gene is named only where the DNA matches it firmly. Clone size is given for some rows only: seen once, a few or many times, or a class if the clone is expanded.

>TRBJ2-7|.|TRBV30|.
CAWSEGSYEQYF
TGTGCCTGGAGTGAGGGCTCCTACGAGCAGTACTTC
>TRBJ2-1|.|TRBV5-4|.
CASSPNAIASYNEQFF
TGTGCCAGCAGTCCTAATGCTATAGCTTCCTACAATGAGCAGTTCTTC
>TRBJ1-1|.|TRBV19|.
CASSIPGLNTEAFF
TGTGCCAGTAGTATACCCGGGCTAAACACTGAAGCTTTCTTT
>TRBJ2-7|TRBD2|TRBV14|.
CASSLTSGAYEQYF
TGTGCCAGCAGTCTTACTAGCGGGGCCTACGAGCAGTACTTC
>TRBJ2-1|.|TRBV30|.
CAWSVGGVGHEQFF
TGTGCCTGGAGTGTTGGGGGTGTTGGGCATGAGCAGTTCTTC
>TRBJ1-2|TRBD1|TRBV19|.
CASSIAQGQNYGYTF
TGTGCCAGTAGTATAGCCCAGGGACAGAACTATGGCTACACCTTC
>TRBJ1-6|.|TRBV28|.
CASSLNPPLHF
TGTGCCAGCAGTTTAAACCCACCCCTCCACTTT
>TRBJ2-5|TRBD2|TRBV6-1|.
CASSGRSSGTPWGETQYF
TGTGCCAGCAGTGGGCGGAGTAGCGGGACCCCCTGGGGAGAGACCCAGTACTTC
>TRBJ2-7|TRBD2|TRBV30|.
CAWSVLAGVYAPYEQYF
TGTGCCTGGAGTGTTTTGGCGGGAGTTTATGCCCCCTACGAGCAGTACTTC
>TRBJ2-7|TRBD2|TRBV13|many
CASSPRLAGELEQYF
TGTGCCAGCAGCCCCCGACTAGCGGGAGAACTCGAGCAGTACTTC
>TRBJ2-3|TRBD2|TRBV10-3|.
CAISDGWREDEFGTDTQYF
TGTGCCATCAGTGATGGGTGGCGGGAGGATGAGTTCGGCACAGATACGCAGTATTTT
>TRBJ2-1|TRBD2|TRBV2|.
CASSEEGAGGVDEQFF
TGTGCCAGCAGTGAAGAAGGAGCGGGAGGGGTCGATGAGCAGTTCTTC
>TRBJ2-2|TRBD2|TRBV10-3|.
CAISDLAGVDTGELFF
TGTGCCATCAGTGACTTAGCGGGAGTTGACACCGGGGAGCTGTTTTTT
>TRBJ1-1|.|TRBV16|few
CASSQSRNTEAFF
TGTGCCAGCAGCCAATCCAGAAACACTGAAGCTTTCTTT
>TRBJ2-7|TRBD2|TRBV5-8|.
CASSVTSGSYEQYF
TGTGCCAGCAGCGTAACTAGCGGAAGCTACGAGCAGTACTTC
>TRBJ1-5|.|TRBV28|.
CASSPQDTGASNQPQHF
TGTGCCAGCAGTCCCCAAGACACGGGGGCTAGCAATCAGCCCCAGCATTTT
>TRBJ1-5|.|TRBV15|once
CATSRGSQASNQPQHF
TGTGCCACCAGCAGAGGAAGTCAGGCTAGCAATCAGCCCCAGCATTTT
>TRBJ2-7|TRBD2|TRBV7-2|.
CASRLGGASASYEQYF
TGTGCCAGCAGGTTGGGAGGGGCTAGCGCCTCCTACGAGCAGTACTTC
>TRBJ1-5|.|TRBV28|few
CASKKMGNTNQPQHF
TGTGCCAGCAAAAAGATGGGAAATACCAATCAGCCCCAGCATTTT
>TRBJ1-1|.|TRBV15|.
CATSREGQGGAFF
TGTGCCACCAGCAGAGAGGGTCAAGGTGGAGCTTTCTTT
>TRBJ2-5|.|TRBV18|.
CASSPAVAETQYF
TGTGCCAGCTCACCAGCGGTTGCAGAGACCCAGTACTTC
>TRBJ2-2|.|TRBV19|.
CASSGGINTGELFF
TGTGCCAGTAGTGGGGGGATCAACACCGGGGAGCTGTTTTTT
>TRBJ2-1|TRBD2|TRBV7-9|.
CASSPRTSGTYNEQFF
TGTGCCAGCAGCCCAAGAACTAGCGGGACCTACAATGAGCAGTTCTTC
>TRBJ2-1|TRBD2|TRBV29-1|.
CSVGGAGVPPSNEQFF
TGCAGCGTTGGGGGCGCGGGGGTTCCCCCATCCAATGAGCAGTTCTTC
>TRBJ2-3|.|TRBV6-4|.
CASSDGGGDTQYF
TGTGCCAGCAGTGACGGAGGAGGAGATACGCAGTATTTT
>TRBJ2-5|.|TRBV6-5|.
CASSSGRGETQYF
TGTGCCAGCAGCTCCGGGAGAGGGGAGACCCAGTACTTC
>TRBJ2-7|TRBD1|TRBV5-6|.
CASRRTGDHYEQYF
TGTGCCAGCAGGCGGACAGGGGATCACTACGAGCAGTACTTC
>TRBJ2-7|.|TRBV21-1|.
CASSNDTGTYGEQYF
TGTGCCAGCAGCAACGACACCGGGACTTACGGCGAGCAGTACTTC
>TRBJ1-2|.|TRBV5-6|.
CASSSAGVGYTF
TGTGCCAGCAGCTCGGCGGGGGTGGGCTACACCTTC
>TRBJ2-7|TRBD2|TRBV15|.
CATSSFSTSGSYEQYF
TGTGCCACCAGCAGTTTCTCGACTAGCGGGAGTTACGAGCAGTACTTC
>TRBJ2-7|.|TRBV28|few
CASSSRWLVRPYEQYF
TGTGCCAGCAGTTCCCGGTGGCTAGTGCGTCCCTACGAGCAGTACTTC
>TRBJ2-7|TRBD2|TRBV19|.
CASSIPGLANEQYF
TGTGCCAGTAGTATCCCGGGACTAGCAAACGAGCAGTACTTC
>TRBJ2-2|.|TRBV29-1|.
CSVDRDNTGELFF
TGCAGCGTTGACCGGGATAACACCGGGGAGCTGTTTTTT
>TRBJ2-3|.|TRBV28|.
CASSFLAGTDTQYF
TGTGCCAGCAGTTTCCTGGCGGGGACAGATACGCAGTATTTT
>TRBJ2-1|TRBD2|TRBV19|.
CASSSYIAGGPDNEQFF
TGTGCCAGTAGTAGTTATATAGCGGGAGGGCCGGACAATGAGCAGTTCTTC
>TRBJ1-5|.|TRBV28|.
CASNQGHQPQHF
TGTGCCAGCAACCAGGGTCATCAGCCCCAGCATTTT
>TRBJ2-7|TRBD1|TRBV18|.
CASSPARGRGLVEQYF
TGTGCCAGCTCACCGGCGAGGGGCAGGGGGCTCGTCGAGCAGTACTTC
>TRBJ2-1|TRBD2|TRBV9|once
CASSVAGGNEQFF
TGTGCCAGCAGCGTAGCGGGGGGCAATGAGCAGTTCTTC
>TRBJ2-3|.|TRBV29-1|.
CSVVALASTDTQYF
TGCAGCGTTGTGGCGCTAGCGAGTACAGATACGCAGTATTTT
>TRBJ2-3|.|TRBV19|.
CASSRSVDTQYF
TGTGCCAGTAGTAGGTCGGTTGATACGCAGTATTTT
>TRBJ2-7|.|TRBV30|.
CAWSVALYEQYF
TGTGCCTGGAGTGTAGCCCTCTACGAGCAGTACTTC
>TRBJ2-1|.|TRBV11-2|few
CASSFTRRSSYNEQFF
TGTGCCAGCAGCTTTACTCGACGTAGCTCCTACAATGAGCAGTTCTTC
>TRBJ1-4|.|TRBV6-5|.
CASSYSGATNEKLFF
TGTGCCAGCAGTTACTCTGGCGCAACTAATGAAAAACTGTTTTTT
>TRBJ2-7|.|TRBV30|.
CAGRVYYEQYF
TGTGCCGGTCGAGTATACTACGAGCAGTACTTC
>TRBJ2-5|.|TRBV5-4|.
CASSLSGGIQETQYF
TGTGCCAGCAGCTTATCTGGGGGGATCCAAGAGACCCAGTACTTC
>TRBJ2-1|TRBD2|TRBV29-1|.
CSGAGGPINEQFF
TGCAGCGGAGCGGGAGGGCCGATCAATGAGCAGTTCTTC
>TRBJ1-1|.|TRBV28|.
CASSLPTLPGTEAFF
TGTGCCAGCAGTTTACCCACTCTACCCGGCACTGAAGCTTTCTTT
>TRBJ1-2|.|TRBV28|.
CASSWGESDYGYTF
TGTGCCAGCAGTTGGGGTGAATCGGACTATGGCTACACCTTC
>TRBJ2-5|TRBD2|TRBV7-2|.
CASSLVAAGGETQYF
TGTGCCAGCAGCTTAGTTGCGGCGGGGGGGGAGACCCAGTACTTC
>TRBJ2-2|TRBD1|TRBV2|.
CASSGDRSTGELFF
TGTGCCAGCAGCGGGGACAGATCCACCGGGGAGCTGTTTTTT
>TRBJ1-5|.|TRBV19|few
CASHDSTEVWPQHF
TGTGCCAGTCATGACAGTACGGAGGTATGGCCCCAGCATTTT
>TRBJ2-7|TRBD2|TRBV28|.
CASSHSLAGGEEQYF
TGTGCCAGCAGTCACAGCCTAGCGGGAGGGGAGGAGCAGTACTTC
>TRBJ1-2|.|TRBV5-1|.
CASPGRGNGYTF
TGCGCCAGCCCCGGTAGGGGCAATGGCTACACCTTC
>TRBJ2-7|.|TRBV30|.
CAWSPSLEQYF
TGTGCCTGGAGCCCTTCTCTGGAGCAGTACTTC
>TRBJ2-7|TRBD1|TRBV11-1|few
CASSLAGTGAYEQYF
TGTGCCAGCAGCTTAGCTGGGACAGGGGCCTACGAGCAGTACTTC
>TRBJ1-1|.|TRBV28|.
CASSGYGNTEAFF
TGTGCCAGCAGTGGTTACGGGAACACTGAAGCTTTCTTT
>TRBJ2-7|.|TRBV5-8|.
CASSLGQFSYEQYF
TGTGCCAGCAGCTTGGGGCAGTTCTCCTACGAGCAGTACTTC
>TRBJ2-1|TRBD2|TRBV6-1|.
CASSERGDHNEQFF
TGTGCCAGCAGTGAACGGGGGGACCACAATGAGCAGTTCTTC